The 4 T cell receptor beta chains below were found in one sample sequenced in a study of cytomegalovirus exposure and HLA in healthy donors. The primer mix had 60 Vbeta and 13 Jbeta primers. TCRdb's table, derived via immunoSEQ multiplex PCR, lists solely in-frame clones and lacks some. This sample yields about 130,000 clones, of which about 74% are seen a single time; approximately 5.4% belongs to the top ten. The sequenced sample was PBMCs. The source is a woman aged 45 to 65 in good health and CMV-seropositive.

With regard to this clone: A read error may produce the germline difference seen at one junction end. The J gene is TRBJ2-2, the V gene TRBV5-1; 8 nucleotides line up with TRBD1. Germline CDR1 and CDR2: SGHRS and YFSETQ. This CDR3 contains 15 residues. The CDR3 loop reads CSSKRDRWNTGELFF. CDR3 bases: TGCTCCAGCAAAAGGGACAGGTGGAACACCGGGGAGCTGTTTTTT.

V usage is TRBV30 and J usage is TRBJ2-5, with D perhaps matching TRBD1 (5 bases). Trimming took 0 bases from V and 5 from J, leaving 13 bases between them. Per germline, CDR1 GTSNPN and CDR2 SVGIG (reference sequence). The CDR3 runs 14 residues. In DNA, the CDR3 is TGTGCCTGGAGTGTAGGGGTTGGTAGGGAGACCCAGTACTTC. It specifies CAWSVGVGRETQYF. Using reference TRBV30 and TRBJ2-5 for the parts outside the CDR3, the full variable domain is SQTIHQWPATLVQPVGSPLSLECTVEGTSNPNLYWYRQAAGRGLQLLFYSVGIGQISSEVPQNLSASRPQDRQFILSSKKLLLSDSGFYLCAWSVGVGRETQYFGPGTRLLVL.

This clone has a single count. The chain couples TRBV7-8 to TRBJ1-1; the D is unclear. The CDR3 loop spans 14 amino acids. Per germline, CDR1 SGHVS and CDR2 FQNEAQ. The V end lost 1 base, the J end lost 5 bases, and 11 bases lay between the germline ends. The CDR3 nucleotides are TGTGCCAGCAGCTTAGACAGAGGGCTTACTGAAGCTTTCTTT. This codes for CASSLDRGLTEAFF.

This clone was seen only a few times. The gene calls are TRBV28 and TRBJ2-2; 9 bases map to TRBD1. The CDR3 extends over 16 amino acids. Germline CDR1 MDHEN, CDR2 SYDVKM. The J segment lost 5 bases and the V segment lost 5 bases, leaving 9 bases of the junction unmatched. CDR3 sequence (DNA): TGTGCCAGCAGTCTACCGGGACAGGGAGCGACCGGGGAGCTGTTTTTT. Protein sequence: CASSLPGQGATGELFF.